These 17 T cell receptor beta chains came from one sample sequenced in a study of blood T cell repertoires in COVID-19. Sequencing used immunoSEQ multiplex PCR; TCRdb keeps in-frame clones, though not all of them. Of roughly 350,000 clones in the sample, about 92% were seen once. Sample: PBMCs or T cells enriched from blood (not recorded which). The receptors come from a woman between 25 and 40 years old who had recovered from COVID-19.

The CDR3 here is CASSVVAGVGGELFF. The CDR3, as DNA: TGCGCCAGCAGTGTTGTAGCGGGAGTGGGCGGGGAGCTGTTTTTT. This chain uses TRBV10-2 with TRBJ2-2; TRBD2 aligns across 9 bases. There are 15 residues in the CDR3. J was trimmed by 7 bases and V by 4 bases; bases with no gene match: 7. The V gene's germline CDR1 is WSHSY and CDR2 SAAADI.

The rearrangement links TRBV27 to TRBJ1-4; possibly TRBD1 for D (5 bases). The CDR3 sequence is 15 residues long. The germline CDR1 and CDR2 sequences are MNHEY and SMNVEV (reference sequence). Trimming pared 6 bases from V and 3 bases from J, leaving 14 bases between. The CDR3, as DNA: TGTGCCAGCAGCACTAAGGGGTTCTCTAATGAAAAACTGTTTTTT. Translated, it gives CASSTKGFSNEKLFF.

The rearrangement joins TRBV28 to TRBJ1-5; tentatively, D is TRBD1 (5 bases). V was clipped by 5 bases and J by 5 bases, with 19 bases between them. Germline lookup yields CDR1 MDHEN and CDR2 SYDVKM. The CDR3 consists of 16 residues. The CDR3 here is CASSRAGIEHYQPQHF. The CDR3 DNA follows: TGTGCCAGCAGTAGGGCAGGGATTGAGCACTATCAGCCCCAGCATTTT.

The V and J genes are TRBV5-4 and TRBJ2-3; D is uncertain. CDR1 and CDR2 from the germline V gene are SGHNT and YYREEE (reference sequence). The CDR3 loop spans 15 amino acids. V dropped 2 bases and J dropped 0 bases, with 10 bases sitting between them. This CDR3 is CASSLPETSTDTQYF. The CDR3 DNA reads as TGTGCCAGCAGCTTACCCGAGACTAGCACAGATACGCAGTATTTT.

This clone was observed a single time. The gene calls are TRBV18 and TRBJ2-5, with D perhaps TRBD1 (6 bases). Trimming took 3 bases from V and 6 from J, leaving 23 bases between them. The CDR3 extends over 17 amino acids. Germline CDR1 KGHSH, CDR2 LQKENI. This CDR3 reads CASSPPLEQGAGKTQYF. DNA of the CDR3: TGTGCCAGCTCACCGCCTCTGGAACAGGGAGCCGGGAAGACCCAGTACTTC. The complete variable domain, with remaining parts taken from reference TRBV18 and TRBJ2-5, reads NAGVMQNPRHLVRRRGQEARLRCSPMKGHSHVYWYRQLPEEGLKFMVYLQKENIIDESGMPKERFSAEFPKEGPSILRIQQVVRGDSAAYFCASSPPLEQGAGKTQYFGPGTRLLVL.

This chain links TRBV6-1 with TRBJ1-6, with TRBD1 identical over 7 bases. Trimming removed 0 bases from V and 2 bases from J; junction bases left unmatched: 7. The CDR3 contains 18 residues. Germline CDR1 and CDR2: MNHNS and SASEGT. In DNA form, the CDR3 reads TGTGCCAGCAGTGAAGCGCCGGGCAGGGGGACCTATAATTCACCCCTCCACTTT. Protein: CASSEAPGRGTYNSPLHF.

The chain links TRBV6-5 to TRBJ1-6, with TRBD1 matching 7 bases. This CDR3 has 15 amino acids. Unmatched junction bases numbered 12, after V lost 7 bases and J lost 9 bases. Germline V gene lookup returns CDR1 MNHEY and CDR2 SVGAGI. The CDR3, as DNA: TGTGCCAGCACCCTGGGTGGGACAGTTTTTTCACCCCTCCACTTT. Its protein product is CASTLGGTVFSPLHF.

For the CDR3, the DNA is TGTGCCAGTAGTCCTACAGGGCCTATGAACACTGAAGCTTTCTTT. It specifies CASSPTGPMNTEAFF. The V and J genes are TRBV19 and TRBJ1-1; tentative D call: TRBD1 (6 bases). Germline values: CDR1 LNHDA, CDR2 SQIVND (reference sequence). The CDR3 spans 15 residues. V dropped 5 bases and J dropped 0 bases, with 13 bases sitting between them.

The chain recombines TRBV7-3 with TRBJ1-1, with 8 bases that match TRBD1. Germline loops: CDR1 SGHTA, CDR2 FQGTGA. J was trimmed by 0 bases and V by 5 bases; bases with no gene match: 8. This CDR3 region has 16 residues. Here the CDR3 DNA reads TGTGCCAGCAGCCCGGGGACAGGCTATATGAACACTGAAGCTTTCTTT. Encoded protein: CASSPGTGYMNTEAFF.

V usage is TRBV7-2 and J usage is TRBJ1-1; D ambiguous. The CDR3 is made up of 13 amino acids. Trimming removed 0 bases from V and 1 base from J, with 3 bases in between. CDR1 and CDR2 from the germline V gene are SGHTA and FQGNSA. CDR3 bases: TGTGCCAGCAGCTTAGCCGGGAACACTGAAGCTTTCTTT. Encoded protein: CASSLAGNTEAFF. Together with reference TRBV7-2 and TRBJ1-1, the CDR3 gives the full variable domain: GAGVSQSPSNKVTEKGKDVELRCDPISGHTALYWYRQSLGQGLEFLIYFQGNSAPDKSGLPSDRFSAERTGGSVSTLTIQRTQQEDSAVYLCASSLAGNTEAFFGQGTRLTVV.

The CDR3 reads CASSKRPGLEVDNEQFF. CDR3 coding DNA: TGCGCCAGCAGCAAACGACCGGGACTAGAGGTAGACAATGAGCAGTTCTTC. This sequence joins TRBV4-1 and TRBJ2-1; 8 bases are shared with TRBD2. In germline, CDR1 is MGHRA, CDR2 YSYEKL. This CDR3 has 17 amino acids. Trimming cost V 5 bases and J 5 bases; bases outside gene matches: 14.

The chain has TRBV11-3 and TRBJ2-3; perhaps TRBD2 as D (7 bases). Per germline, CDR1 SGHNT and CDR2 YENEEA. The CDR3 spans 14 residues. Between the trimmed V and J ends, which lost 0 bases and 8 bases, there was a span of 12 bases. The CDR3 nucleotides read TGTGCCAGCAGCTTAGAACGGGGGGCCCTTACGCAGTATTTT. This sequence encodes CASSLERGALTQYF.

Here the CDR3 DNA reads TGTGCCAGCAGCTTGGTATTGGGGGGGTCCAACTATGGCTACACCTTC. Its translation is CASSLVLGGSNYGYTF. V gene TRBV5-8 combines with J gene TRBJ1-2; D is perhaps TRBD1 (5 bases). The CDR3 has 16 residues. Deletions cut 0 bases from V and 2 bases from J, with 14 bases between. CDR1 is SGHTS and CDR2 is YDEGEE in the germline V gene.

This chain uses TRBV29-1 with TRBJ2-3, with TRBD2 identical over 13 bases. The germline gives CDR1 SQVTM, CDR2 ANQGSEA. V shed 5 bases and J 6 bases; nucleotides not matched to a gene: 14. The CDR3 is made up of 17 amino acids. The CDR3 DNA follows: TGCAGCGTTCGATACCGTTGGACTAGCGGGGGCGTGGATACGCAGTATTTT. Translation gives CSVRYRWTSGGVDTQYF.

The V and J genes are TRBV28 and TRBJ2-1; 12 nucleotides agree with TRBD2. J gave up 10 bases and V 5 bases, and 9 bases lay outside the gene matches. There are 15 residues in the CDR3. Looked up from germline, CDR1 is MDHEN and CDR2 is SYDVKM. The DNA for the CDR3 is TGTGCCAGCAGTCAGCCTAGCGGGGGGGCCTTCGAGCAGTTCTTC. The encoded protein is CASSQPSGGAFEQFF.

The chain recombines TRBV5-6 with TRBJ2-5; 7 bases line up with TRBD1. The V and J ends lost 3 bases and 3 bases, in that order; junction bases with no gene match: 5. The CDR3 length is 14 residues. The germline V gene has CDR1 SGHDT and CDR2 YYEEEE. CDR3 coding DNA: TGTGCCAGCAGCTGGGGGACAGTGGAAGAGACCCAGTACTTC. Translating gives CASSWGTVEETQYF.

The V gene is TRBV6-5, the J gene TRBJ1-1, with a possible D match to TRBD1 (6 bases). The CDR3 length is 12 residues. Germline lookup yields CDR1 MNHEY and CDR2 SVGAGI. V was trimmed by 8 bases and J by 1 base, leaving 8 bases between them. CDR3 amino acids: CASQTGNTEAFF. CDR3 bases: TGTGCCAGCCAGACAGGGAACACTGAAGCTTTCTTT.